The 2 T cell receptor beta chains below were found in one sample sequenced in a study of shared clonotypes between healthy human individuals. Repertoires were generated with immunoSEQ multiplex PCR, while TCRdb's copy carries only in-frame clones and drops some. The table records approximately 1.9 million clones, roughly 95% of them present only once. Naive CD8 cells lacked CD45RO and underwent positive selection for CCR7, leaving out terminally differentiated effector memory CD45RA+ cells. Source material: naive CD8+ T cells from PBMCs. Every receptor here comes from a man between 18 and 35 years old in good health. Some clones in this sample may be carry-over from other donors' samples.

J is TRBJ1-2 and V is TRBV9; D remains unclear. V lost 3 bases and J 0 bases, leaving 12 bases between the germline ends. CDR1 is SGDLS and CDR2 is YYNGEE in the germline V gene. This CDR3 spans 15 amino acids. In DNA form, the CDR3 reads TGTGCCAGCAGCGCTCTCGCCGACGCTAACTATGGCTACACCTTC. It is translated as CASSALADANYGYTF.

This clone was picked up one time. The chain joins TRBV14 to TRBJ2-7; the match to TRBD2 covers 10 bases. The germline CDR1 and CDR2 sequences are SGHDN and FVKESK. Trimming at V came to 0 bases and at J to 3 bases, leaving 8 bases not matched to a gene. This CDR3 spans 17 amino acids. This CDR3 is CASSQDSKLAGVYEQYF. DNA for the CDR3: TGTGCCAGCAGCCAAGATTCGAAGCTAGCGGGAGTCTACGAGCAGTACTTC.